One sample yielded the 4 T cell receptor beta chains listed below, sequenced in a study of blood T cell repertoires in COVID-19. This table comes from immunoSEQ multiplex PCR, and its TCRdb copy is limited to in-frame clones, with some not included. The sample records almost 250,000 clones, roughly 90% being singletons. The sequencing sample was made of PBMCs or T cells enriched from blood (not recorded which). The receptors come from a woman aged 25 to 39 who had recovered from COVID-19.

The CDR3 DNA reads TGTGCCAGCAGTTACGGGAGAGGGAACAATGAGCAGTTCTTC. Its protein is CASSYGRGNNEQFF. The V gene is TRBV3-1 (or the pseudogene TRBV3-2), the J gene TRBJ2-1; weak D call: TRBD2 (6 bases). Germline V gives CDR1 LGHDT, CDR2 YNNKEL (reference sequence). This CDR3 spans 14 amino acids. The V end was cut by 6 bases, the J end by 5 bases, with 14 bases between.

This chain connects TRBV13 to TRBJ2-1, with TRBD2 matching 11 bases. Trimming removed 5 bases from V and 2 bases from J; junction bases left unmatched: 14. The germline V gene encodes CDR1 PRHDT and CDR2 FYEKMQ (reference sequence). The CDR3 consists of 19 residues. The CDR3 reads CASSQGGTSGVYPYNEQFF. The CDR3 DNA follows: TGTGCCAGCAGCCAAGGAGGGACTAGCGGCGTGTATCCCTACAATGAGCAGTTCTTC.

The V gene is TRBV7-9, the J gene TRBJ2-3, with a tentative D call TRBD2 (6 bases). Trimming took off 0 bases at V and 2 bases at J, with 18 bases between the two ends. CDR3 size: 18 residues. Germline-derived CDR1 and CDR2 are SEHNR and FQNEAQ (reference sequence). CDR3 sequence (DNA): TGTGCCAGCAGCTTAGCCCCAGGAGGGAACCCGCTCACAGATACGCAGTATTTT. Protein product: CASSLAPGGNPLTDTQYF. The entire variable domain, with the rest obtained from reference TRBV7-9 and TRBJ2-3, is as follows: DTGVSQNPRHKITKRGQNVTFRCDPISEHNRLYWYRQTLGQGPEFLTYFQNEAQLEKSRLLSDRFSAERPKGSFSTLEIQRTEQGDSAMYLCASSLAPGGNPLTDTQYFGPGTRLTVL.

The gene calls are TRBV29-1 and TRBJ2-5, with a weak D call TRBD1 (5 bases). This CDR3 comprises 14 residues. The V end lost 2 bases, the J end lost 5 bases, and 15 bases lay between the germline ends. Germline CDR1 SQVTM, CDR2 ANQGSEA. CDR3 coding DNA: TGCAGCGTTGAATCCACACTCCCAGGGGAGACCCAGTACTTC. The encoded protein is CSVESTLPGETQYF.